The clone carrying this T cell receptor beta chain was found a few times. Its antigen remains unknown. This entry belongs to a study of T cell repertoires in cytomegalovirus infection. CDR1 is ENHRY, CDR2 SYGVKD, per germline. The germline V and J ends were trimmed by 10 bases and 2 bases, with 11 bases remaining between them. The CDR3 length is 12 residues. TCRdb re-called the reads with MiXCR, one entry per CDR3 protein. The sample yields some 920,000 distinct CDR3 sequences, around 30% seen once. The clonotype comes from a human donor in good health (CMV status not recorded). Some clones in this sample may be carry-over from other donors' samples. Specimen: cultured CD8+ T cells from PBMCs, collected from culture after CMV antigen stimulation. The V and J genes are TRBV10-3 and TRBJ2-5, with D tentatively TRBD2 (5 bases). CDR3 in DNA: TGTGCCACGAACGAGGGACAAGAGACCCAGTACTTC. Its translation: CATNEGQETQYF.